The 2 T cell receptor beta chains below all came from one sample that was sequenced in a study of T cells in Graves' hyperthyroidism and ophthalmopathy. The investigators amplified TCR beta CDR3 regions from RNA transcripts. First-round RT-PCR of the TCR CDR3 relied on the HTBI primer set. TCRdb independently ran MiXCR on the multiplex PCR reads; one entry per CDR3 protein. The sample holds approximately 690,000 distinct CDR3 sequences, 13% to 15% seen once. Sequenced material: blood. Receptors were obtained from a woman in her fifties or sixties with Graves' ophthalmopathy.

The rearrangement uses TRBV18 and TRBJ2-1, with 9 bases that match TRBD2. V lost 5 bases, J lost 7 bases, and 9 bases stayed unmatched. The CDR3 totals 15 residues. Germline CDR1 is KGHSH and CDR2 is LQKENI. This CDR3 reads CASSTVTSGLNEQFF. CDR3 in DNA: TGTGCCAGCTCAACAGTGACTAGCGGCCTAAATGAGCAGTTCTTC.

This clonotype was observed many times. The V gene is TRBV6-2 or TRBV6-3, the J gene TRBJ2-5; 14 nucleotides line up with TRBD2. The germline V gene encodes CDR1 MNHEY and CDR2 SVGEGT. The V gene end was trimmed by 6 bases and the J gene end by 4 bases; junction bases not matched to a gene: 4. The CDR3 is 15 amino acids. CDR3 DNA: TGTGCCAGCAGGTCAGGGACTAGCGGGAGAGAGACCCAGTACTTC. Its translation: CASRSGTSGRETQYF.